This T cell receptor (beta chain) was recorded in a study of T-cell memory formation after mild COVID-19 (dated by TCRdb to the early 2020s). Study-wide context: TCR sequence clusters from the two donors were largely donor specific. T-cell clones expanding and contracting after mild COVID-19 in a couple of donors were tracked by longitudinal TCRalpha and TCRbeta repertoire sequencing. The cohort was made up of two young adult volunteers, one female and one male, who were previously healthy.

PBMCs were isolated by Ficoll-Paque density gradient centrifugation. Sequencing took place on an Illumina NovaSeq 6000. Using 5'RACE with constant-segment primers, TCRalpha and TCRbeta cDNA libraries were constructed, with sample barcodes and unique molecular identifiers added in the process. Trizol reagent was used to extract RNA from every sample. Library amplification was performed in two PCR steps, and a second sample barcode and Illumina TruSeq adapters were introduced in the second step. Sequencing of libraries was performed on an Illumina NovaSeq with 2 x 150 bp paired-end reads. Per the source publication's procedure: The reads were demultiplexed and collapsed into UMI-guided consensus sequences using migec v1.2.7. With mixcr v2.1.11, UMI consensuses were aligned to TRA and TRB V and J templates and assembled into clonotypes. A clonotype was counted as expanded or contracted only if both edgeR and NoisET called the change significant, with noise models trained on biological replicates. edgeR calls used a false discovery rate-adjusted p below 0.01 and a log2 fold-change threshold of 1. As an exploratory analysis of dynamics, max-normalized trajectories of the 1000 most abundant clonotypes were examined by PCA with hierarchical clustering. The CD4 or CD8 phenotype of responding clones was assigned using the separately sequenced CD4+ and CD8+ repertoires. Using fastp at Q25 and MiXCR, TCRdb reprocessed the public reads and kept productive beta chains. Under each unique CDR3 protein, matching rows form one entry showing the most common genes and DNA. In this record, the V and J calls reflect TCRdb's handling and not the investigators' own analysis. Across this sample there are roughly 240,000 distinct CDR3 sequences, with around 15% seen only once. The ten largest clones represent around a fifth of the sample.

Points the paper makes about the study in general: SARS-CoV-2 specificity was not confirmed for the second-wave clones peaking on day 37. Clones that contracted from day 15 to 85 showed balanced CD4/CD8 phenotypes, whereas a second wave of clones that expanded from day 15 to 37 leaned towards CD4+. The study included only a couple of mild cases, and larger cohorts that include severe cases with pre-infection samples were judged to be necessary. Contracting CD4+ clones appeared mostly in the CM and EM memory subsets, whereas CD8+ clones were enriched in EMRA. The detection of some responding clones in pre-infection memory suggests that pre-existing cross-reactive memory T cells joined the SARS-CoV-2 response.

Inclusive of the bounding cysteine and phenylalanine, the CDR3 is 15 residues long. Just the 45-base CDR3 DNA is kept, in frame starting at base 1. The germline V gene sets CDR1 to MNHEY and CDR2 to SVGEGT. V loses 1 base of germline sequence and J loses 2 bases, and the interval between the two ends is 9 bases. This clonotype was counted a few times. What this receptor recognizes is not known. Base qualities are not at hand, and no much larger clone is one base apart. The chain was built from TRBV6-2 or TRBV6-3 and TRBJ1-5; no D segment can be confidently identified. Specimen: PBMCs or a T cell subset sorted from them (not recorded which). The source of this sequence is a man in his late teens or twenties who had mild COVID-19 (a few samples of this study predate the infection). The sample titles of this study are shuffled in the database, so cell type and time point are left out; the donor was told from shared clones. The DNA sequence is TGTGCCAGCAGTTACTTCTCTGCGGGCAATCAGCCCCAGCATTTT. This sequence encodes CASSYFSAGNQPQHF.